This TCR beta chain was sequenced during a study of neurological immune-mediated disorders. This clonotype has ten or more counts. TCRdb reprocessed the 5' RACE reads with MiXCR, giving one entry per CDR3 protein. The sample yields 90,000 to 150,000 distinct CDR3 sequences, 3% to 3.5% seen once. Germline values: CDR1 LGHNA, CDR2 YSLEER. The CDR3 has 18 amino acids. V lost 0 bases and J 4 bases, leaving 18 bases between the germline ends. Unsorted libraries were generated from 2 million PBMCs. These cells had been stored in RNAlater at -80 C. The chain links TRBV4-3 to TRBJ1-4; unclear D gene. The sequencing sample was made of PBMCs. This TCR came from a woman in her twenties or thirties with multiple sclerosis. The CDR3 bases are TGCGCCAGCAGCCAAGAAATCCTTCCCGGTGCCTTTAATGAAAAACTGTTTTTT. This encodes CASSQEILPGAFNEKLFF.